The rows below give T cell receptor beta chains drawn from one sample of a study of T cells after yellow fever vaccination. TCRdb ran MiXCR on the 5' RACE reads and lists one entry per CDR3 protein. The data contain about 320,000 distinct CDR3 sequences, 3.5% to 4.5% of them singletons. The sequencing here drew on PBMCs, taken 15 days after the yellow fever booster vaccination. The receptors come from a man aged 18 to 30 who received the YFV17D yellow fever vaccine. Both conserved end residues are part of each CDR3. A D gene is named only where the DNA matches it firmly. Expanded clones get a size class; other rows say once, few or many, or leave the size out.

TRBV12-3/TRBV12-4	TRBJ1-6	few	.	CASSLHGLNSPLHF	TGTGCCAGCAGTTTACACGGGCTCAATTCACCCCTCCACTTT
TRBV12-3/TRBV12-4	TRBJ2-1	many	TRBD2	CASSLRLAEYNEQFF	TGTGCCAGCAGTTTAAGGCTAGCGGAGTACAATGAGCAGTTCTTC
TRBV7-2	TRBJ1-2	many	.	CAITTGYGYTF	TGTGCCATCACCACCGGCTATGGCTACACCTTC
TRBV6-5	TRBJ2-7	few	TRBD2	CASRPTVAGTREQYF	TGTGCCAGCAGACCGACCGTAGCGGGGACGAGAGAGCAGTACTTC
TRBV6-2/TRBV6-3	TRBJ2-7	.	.	CASSYSRGYEQYF	TGTGCCAGCAGTTACTCCCGCGGCTACGAGCAGTACTTC
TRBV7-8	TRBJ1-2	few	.	CASSLARGDYTF	TGTGCCAGCAGCTTAGCGAGGGGGGACTACACCTTC
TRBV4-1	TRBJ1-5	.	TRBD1	CASSQLLGGSNQPQHF	TGCGCCAGCAGCCAGCTTCTAGGGGGCAGCAATCAGCCCCAGCATTTT
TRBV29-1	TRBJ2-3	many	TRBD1	CSVRFGTVGLSDTQYF	TGCAGCGTTCGGTTTGGGACAGTCGGACTTTCAGATACGCAGTATTTT
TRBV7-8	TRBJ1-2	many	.	CASSEIRQDTYGYTF	TGTGCCAGCAGCGAAATACGACAGGATACCTATGGCTACACCTTC
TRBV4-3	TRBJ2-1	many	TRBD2	CASSQDPSGGYNEQFF	TGCGCCAGCAGCCAAGATCCTAGCGGGGGCTACAATGAGCAGTTCTTC
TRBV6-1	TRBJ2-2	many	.	CASSFPGADYNTGELFF	TGTGCCAGCAGTTTCCCGGGGGCAGATTATAACACCGGGGAGCTGTTTTTT
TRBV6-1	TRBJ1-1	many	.	CASSSSRANTEAFF	TGTGCCAGCAGTTCCAGTCGGGCGAACACTGAAGCTTTCTTT
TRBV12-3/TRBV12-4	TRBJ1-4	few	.	CASSSTTGGNEKLFF	TGTGCCAGCAGTAGCACGACAGGTGGGAATGAAAAACTGTTTTTT
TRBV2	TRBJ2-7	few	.	CASSEFVELRLGEQYF	TGTGCCAGCAGTGAGTTCGTGGAGCTCAGGCTCGGCGAGCAGTACTTC
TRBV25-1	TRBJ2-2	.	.	CASSEWELSGELFF	TGTGCCAGCAGTGAATGGGAGCTGTCCGGGGAGCTGTTTTTT
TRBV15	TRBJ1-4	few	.	CATSRDRGEKLFF	TGTGCCACCAGCAGAGATCGGGGAGAAAAACTGTTTTTT
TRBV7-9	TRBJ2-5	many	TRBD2	CASSLQRGWQETQYF	TGTGCCAGCAGCTTACAGCGGGGTTGGCAAGAGACCCAGTACTTC
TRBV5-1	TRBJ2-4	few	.	CASSLFKVQYF	TGCGCCAGCAGCCTCTTCAAAGTTCAGTACTTC
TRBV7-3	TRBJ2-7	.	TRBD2	CASSNSGGAGEQYF	TGTGCCAGCAGCAACAGCGGGGGGGCTGGCGAGCAGTACTTC
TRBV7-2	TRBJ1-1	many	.	CASSPSPQGGNTEAFF	TGTGCCAGCAGCCCTAGCCCACAGGGAGGGAACACTGAAGCTTTCTTT
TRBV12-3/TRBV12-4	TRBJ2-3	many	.	CASSFTAVGTDTQYF	TGTGCCAGCAGTTTCACAGCGGTCGGCACAGATACGCAGTATTTT
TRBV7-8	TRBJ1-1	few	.	CASSLGPGTPGVGTEAFF	TGTGCCAGCAGCTTAGGGCCCGGGACACCAGGGGTTGGGACTGAAGCTTTCTTT
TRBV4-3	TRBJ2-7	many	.	CASSQSRQFNEQYF	TGCGCCAGCAGCCAAAGTCGGCAGTTCAACGAGCAGTACTTC
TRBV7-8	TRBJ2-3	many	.	CASNLQRLSSTDTQYF	TGTGCCAGCAACCTCCAAAGGCTATCAAGCACAGATACGCAGTATTTT
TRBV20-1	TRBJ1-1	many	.	CSAWGGASQSEAFF	TGCAGTGCTTGGGGGGGAGCCTCCCAATCTGAAGCTTTCTTT
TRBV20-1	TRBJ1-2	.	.	CSASKGGGINYGYTF	TGCAGTGCGTCTAAAGGTGGGGGGATCAACTATGGCTACACCTTC
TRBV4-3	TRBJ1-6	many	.	CASSQDRALGNSPLHF	TGCGCCAGCAGCCAAGACAGGGCTTTGGGTAATTCACCCCTCCACTTT
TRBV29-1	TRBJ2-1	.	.	CSVERVGQGMGSYNEQFF	TGCAGCGTTGAACGGGTGGGGCAGGGGATGGGCTCCTACAATGAGCAGTTCTTC
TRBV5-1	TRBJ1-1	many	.	CASSLYEPWNTEAFF	TGCGCCAGCAGCCTCTACGAACCCTGGAACACTGAAGCTTTCTTT
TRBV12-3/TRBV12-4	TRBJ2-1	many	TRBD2	CASLPGLAGGVGNEQFF	TGTGCCAGTCTGCCGGGACTAGCGGGGGGGGTAGGCAATGAGCAGTTCTTC
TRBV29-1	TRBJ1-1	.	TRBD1	CSARWGTGGHTEAFF	TGCAGCGCCCGGTGGGGGACAGGGGGCCACACTGAAGCTTTCTTT
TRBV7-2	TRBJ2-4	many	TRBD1	CASTETGTAKNIQYF	TGTGCCAGCACCGAGACAGGGACAGCCAAAAACATTCAGTACTTC
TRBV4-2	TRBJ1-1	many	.	CASSQDGTALNTEAFF	TGTGCCAGCAGCCAAGATGGTACAGCGTTGAACACTGAAGCTTTCTTT
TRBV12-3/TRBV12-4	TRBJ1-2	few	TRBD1	CATKDRGLEGYTF	TGTGCCACCAAGGACAGGGGACTTGAGGGCTACACCTTC
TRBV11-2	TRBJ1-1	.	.	CASSLDANTEAFF	TGTGCCAGCAGCTTAGATGCTAACACTGAAGCTTTCTTT
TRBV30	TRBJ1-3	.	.	CAWEPGPLGNTIYF	TGTGCCTGGGAACCGGGGCCTTTAGGAAACACCATATATTTT
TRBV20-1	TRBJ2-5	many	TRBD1	CSARTIRQGARSETQYF	TGCAGTGCTAGAACAATCAGACAGGGGGCGCGATCAGAGACCCAGTACTTC
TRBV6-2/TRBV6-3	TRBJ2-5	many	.	CASSYVYTQETQYF	TGTGCCAGCAGTTACGTCTACACCCAAGAGACCCAGTACTTC
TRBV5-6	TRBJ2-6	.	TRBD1	CASSFQGAPNVLTF	TGTGCCAGCAGCTTTCAGGGGGCACCCAACGTCCTGACTTTC
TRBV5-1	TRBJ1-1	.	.	CASSLYRLNTEAFF	TGCGCCAGCAGCTTATACAGGTTGAACACTGAAGCTTTCTTT